This TCR beta chain was identified during a study of blood T cell repertoires in COVID-19. Repertoires were generated with immunoSEQ multiplex PCR, while TCRdb's copy carries only in-frame clones and drops some. The sample shows roughly 230,000 clones, approximately 80% of them seen only once. CDR3 size: 12 residues. The germline V gene has CDR1 SQVTM and CDR2 ANQGSEA. Germline trimming cut 7 bases from V and 6 bases from J; bases unmatched to any gene: 7. The source material was peripheral blood. This receptor was taken from an elderly woman with COVID-19, enrolled during active disease. The chain combines TRBV29-1 with TRBJ1-2; 8 positions agree with TRBD1. CDR3 DNA sequence: TGCAGCGGTCTGGACAGGGTCAATGGCTACACCTTC. Encoded protein: CSGLDRVNGYTF.